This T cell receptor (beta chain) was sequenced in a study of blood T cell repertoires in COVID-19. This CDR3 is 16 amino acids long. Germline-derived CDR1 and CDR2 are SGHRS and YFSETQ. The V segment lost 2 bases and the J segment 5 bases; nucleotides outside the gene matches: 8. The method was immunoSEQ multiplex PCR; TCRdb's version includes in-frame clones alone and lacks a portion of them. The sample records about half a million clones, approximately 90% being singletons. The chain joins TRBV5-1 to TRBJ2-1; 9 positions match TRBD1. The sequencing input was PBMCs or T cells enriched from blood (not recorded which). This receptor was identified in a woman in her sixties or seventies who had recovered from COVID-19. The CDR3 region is CASSLVQGAFNNEQFF. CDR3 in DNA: TGCGCCAGCAGCTTAGTACAGGGGGCGTTTAACAATGAGCAGTTCTTC. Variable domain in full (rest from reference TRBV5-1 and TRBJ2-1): KAGVTQTPRYLIKTRGQQVTLSCSPISGHRSVSWYQQTPGQGLQFLFEYFSETQRNKGNFPGRFSGRQFSNSRSEMNVSTLELGDSALYLCASSLVQGAFNNEQFFGPGTRLTVL.